This is a list of T cell receptor beta chains from one sample in a study of cytomegalovirus exposure and HLA in healthy donors. Clones were sequenced by immunoSEQ multiplex PCR, and TCRdb holds only the in-frame ones, with some missing. The sample holds around 95,000 clones, approximately 82% seen once. Sequencing was performed on PBMCs. Receptors originate from a female donor in good health and CMV-seropositive. Each CDR3 is given with its conserved first and last residue. The order of the fields is D gene, V gene, J gene, clone size, CDR3 protein, CDR3 DNA. D genes are given only for firm matches. Some rows mark clone size as missing; the rest say once, few, many or name a class of expanded clone.

>.|TRBV7-9|TRBJ1-2|.
CASSSKTYRVPNYGYTF
TGTGCCAGCAGCTCGAAAACGTACAGGGTCCCAAACTATGGCTACACCTTC
>.|TRBV30|TRBJ2-1|.
CAWSGGNEQFF
TGTGCCTGGAGTGGAGGGAATGAGCAGTTCTTC
>TRBD1|TRBV27|TRBJ2-7|.
CASSFGQGRTYEQYF
TGTGCCAGCAGTTTCGGACAGGGGAGGACCTACGAGCAGTACTTC
>.|TRBV29-1|TRBJ1-5|.
CSVELGVDQPQHF
TGCAGCGTTGAACTAGGGGTAGATCAGCCCCAGCATTTT
>.|TRBV5-4|TRBJ1-1|.
CASSLSGGASDTEAFF
TGTGCCAGCAGCTTGTCGGGGGGCGCGTCGGACACTGAAGCTTTCTTT
>TRBD1|TRBV5-4|TRBJ1-1|.
CASRSDRVNTEAFF
TGTGCCAGCAGGTCGGACAGGGTGAACACTGAAGCTTTCTTT
>.|TRBV18|TRBJ1-1|.
CASSLEGDTEAFF
TGTGCCAGCTCCCTAGAAGGAGACACTGAAGCTTTCTTT
>.|TRBV27|TRBJ1-1|.
CASSQPGVLNTEAFF
TGTGCCAGCAGCCAGCCCGGGGTCCTGAACACTGAAGCTTTCTTT
>.|TRBV5-1|TRBJ1-1|.
CASSWGRLDNTEAFF
TGCGCCAGCAGCTGGGGGCGGCTGGATAACACTGAAGCTTTCTTT
>TRBD1|TRBV11-1|TRBJ2-7|once
CASSPGTGRGYEQYF
TGTGCCAGCAGTCCCGGGACAGGGAGGGGCTACGAGCAGTACTTC
>.|TRBV6-5|TRBJ2-5|.
CASSTHRVETQYF
TGTGCCAGCAGTACCCACAGGGTTGAGACCCAGTACTTC
>.|TRBV28|TRBJ2-1|.
CASSQTSNEQFF
TGTGCCAGCAGCCAGACTAGTAATGAGCAGTTCTTC
>.|TRBV7-9|TRBJ2-5|.
CASSLVHAGGEKETQYF
TGTGCCAGCAGCTTAGTCCATGCCGGAGGTGAAAAAGAGACCCAGTACTTC
>TRBD1|TRBV10-3|TRBJ1-6|.
CAISGQGENSPLHF
TGTGCCATCAGCGGACAGGGCGAAAATTCACCCCTCCACTTT
>TRBD2|TRBV7-9|TRBJ2-3|.
CSSSSELAGGLGDTQYF
TGTTCCAGCAGCTCCGAACTAGCGGGAGGGTTGGGAGATACGCAGTATTTT
>.|TRBV7-3|TRBJ2-1|.
CASSLKVGAANNEQFF
TGTGCCAGCAGCTTAAAGGTTGGAGCAGCCAACAATGAGCAGTTCTTC
>.|TRBV9|TRBJ2-5|.
CASSVLGLAQETQYF
TGTGCCAGCAGCGTACTAGGACTGGCCCAAGAGACCCAGTACTTC
>.|TRBV29-1|TRBJ1-2|.
CSVEDTATLTIGYTF
TGCAGCGTTGAGGACACCGCTACACTAACTATAGGCTACACCTTC
>.|TRBV5-1|TRBJ1-4|.
CASSLGGATNEKLFF
TGCGCCAGCAGCTTGGGGGGAGCAACTAATGAAAAACTGTTTTTT
>TRBD1|TRBV6-1|TRBJ1-1|.
CASYRGLEAFF
TGTGCCAGCTACAGGGGCCTCGAAGCTTTCTTT
>.|TRBV6-5|TRBJ1-1|.
CASSDTLNTEAFF
TGTGCCAGCAGCGATACTTTGAACACTGAAGCTTTCTTT
>TRBD1|TRBV11-2|TRBJ1-1|.
CASSFKGAMNTEAFF
TGTGCCAGCAGCTTCAAGGGGGCTATGAACACTGAAGCTTTCTTT
>TRBD1|TRBV5-1|TRBJ2-7|.
CASSPRTGVTEQYF
TGCGCCAGCAGCCCCAGGACAGGGGTTACCGAGCAGTACTTC
>.|TRBV27|TRBJ1-2|.
CASSPKTGSKGYTF
TGTGCCAGCAGTCCTAAGACCGGGTCTAAAGGCTACACCTTC
>TRBD1|TRBV6-5|TRBJ1-6|few
CASSAGTENSPLHF
TGTGCCAGCAGTGCCGGGACAGAGAATTCACCCCTCCACTTT
>TRBD1|TRBV5-1|TRBJ2-2|.
CASSLGQGVGTGELFF
TGCGCCAGCAGCTTGGGACAGGGCGTCGGCACCGGGGAGCTGTTTTTT
>TRBD2|TRBV7-2|TRBJ2-7|.
CASSLGAGGYEQYF
TGTGCCAGCAGCTTAGGGGCGGGAGGGTACGAGCAGTACTTC
>.|TRBV4-2|TRBJ1-1|.
CASSPGGTEAFF
TGTGCCAGCAGCCCCGGGGGAACTGAAGCTTTCTTT
>.|TRBV7-9|TRBJ2-1|.
CASNLLQGSSYNEQFF
TGTGCCAGCAACCTATTACAGGGAAGCTCCTACAATGAGCAGTTCTTC
>TRBD1|TRBV19|TRBJ2-7|.
CASSIDPGQGGAYEQYF
TGTGCCAGTAGTATAGATCCGGGACAGGGAGGTGCCTACGAGCAGTACTTC
>.|TRBV6-5|TRBJ1-1|.
CASSYGTLNTEAFF
TGTGCCAGCAGTTACGGGACATTGAACACTGAAGCTTTCTTT